This TCR beta chain was sequenced in a study of T cell changes during pregnancy in multiple sclerosis. The CDR3 is made up of 15 amino acids. Trimming removed 0 bases from V and 4 bases from J; junction bases left unmatched: 4. Germline loops: CDR1 SGHRS, CDR2 YFSETQ. Repertoires were generated with immunoSEQ multiplex PCR, while TCRdb's copy carries only in-frame clones and drops some. The sample has fewer than 85,000 clones; just under 95% are singletons. The material was peripheral blood, obtained in the second trimester of pregnancy. This sequence originates from a female donor with multiple sclerosis, enrolled in a pregnancy study. V gene TRBV5-1 combines with J gene TRBJ2-5, with TRBD1 matching over 9 bases. The CDR3 DNA sequence: TGCGCCAGCAGCTTGGGAGGGACAGGGAGAGAGACCCAGTACTTC. This encodes CASSLGGTGRETQYF.